The 14 T cell receptor beta chains below were found in one sample sequenced in a study of blood T cell repertoires in COVID-19. Profiling relied on immunoSEQ multiplex PCR, and the TCRdb table lists in-frame clones only, not all of them. Of a few hundred thousand clones in the sample, roughly 87% are singletons; the top ten hold roughly 2.1%. The sample taken for sequencing was peripheral blood. These receptors were obtained from a man between 18 and 29 years old with active or convalescent COVID-19.

Many counts were recorded for this clone. The genes are TRBV4-3 and TRBJ2-6; 9 bases are a match to TRBD2. Germline V gene data show CDR1 as LGHNA and CDR2 as YSLEER. V was pared by 4 bases and J by 1 base, with 5 bases of the junction left unmatched. The CDR3 contains 17 residues. CDR3 nucleotide sequence: TGCGCCAGCAGCCCTGGGACTAGCACTTCTGGGGCCAACGTCCTGACTTTC. Translating gives CASSPGTSTSGANVLTF.

This sequence joins TRBV27 and TRBJ2-6, with D possibly being TRBD2 (5 bases). This CDR3 contains 15 residues. The V end lost 6 bases, the J end lost 2 bases, and 11 bases lay between the germline ends. Germline V gene sequence: CDR1 MNHEY, CDR2 SMNVEV (reference sequence). CDR3 loop: CASSLGVAGANVLTF. The CDR3 DNA reads TGTGCCAGCAGCCTCGGGGTGGCTGGGGCCAACGTCCTGACTTTC.

This clone is a singleton in its sample. J is TRBJ2-7 and V is TRBV28; 7 bases line up with TRBD1. Germline V gene lookup returns CDR1 MDHEN and CDR2 SYDVKM. This CDR3 comprises 16 residues. J gave up 0 bases and V 3 bases, and 8 bases lay outside the gene matches. DNA for the CDR3: TGTGCCAGCAGTTTTCCCAAGGACAGGCTCTCCTACGAGCAGTACTTC. Amino acids: CASSFPKDRLSYEQYF.

This clone was detected only once. V usage is TRBV5-1 and J usage is TRBJ1-2; TRBD1 matches 8 bases. This CDR3 is built from 15 residues. V shed 0 bases and J 3 bases; nucleotides not matched to a gene: 4. Per germline, CDR1 SGHRS and CDR2 YFSETQ. In nucleotides, the CDR3 is TGCGCCAGCAGCTTGGAGATGGGACAGGACTATGGCTACACCTTC. This encodes CASSLEMGQDYGYTF.

The rearrangement links TRBV6-1 to TRBJ2-1; D might be TRBD1 (6 bases). V was trimmed by 2 bases and J by 6 bases, leaving 11 bases between them. The length of the CDR3 is 14 residues. Germline CDR1 is MNHNS and CDR2 is SASEGT. The CDR3 coding sequence is TGTGCCAGCAGTGAATGGGGGCCCACCAATGAGCAGTTCTTC. Its protein is CASSEWGPTNEQFF.

This clone has a single count. This rearrangement joins TRBV7-9 to TRBJ2-1; D is possibly TRBD2 (6 bases). V lost 8 bases, J lost 9 bases, and 20 bases lay in between. This CDR3 spans 14 amino acids. Germline assignment: CDR1 SEHNR and CDR2 FQNEAQ (reference sequence). CDR3 loop: CASQRGTGVPEQFF. The CDR3 DNA follows: TGTGCCAGCCAACGGGGGACGGGAGTACCTGAGCAGTTCTTC.

The chain recombines TRBV11-2 with TRBJ2-3; the match to TRBD2 covers 7 bases. CDR3 length equals 14 residues. V lost 5 bases, J lost 4 bases, and 6 bases stayed unmatched. Germline V CDR1 and CDR2: SGHAT, FQNNGV. The CDR3 DNA is TGTGCCAGCAGCCCCCGGGGGGTCCCAGATACGCAGTATTTT. Its protein is CASSPRGVPDTQYF.

The V and J genes are TRBV6-2 or TRBV6-3 and TRBJ2-1; unclear D gene. The germline CDR1 and CDR2 sequences are MNHEY and SVGEGT. This CDR3 is built from 17 residues. Trimming removed 0 bases at V and 4 bases at J, with 16 bases between. The CDR3 nucleotides read TGTGCCAGCAGTTACTCGATCCGGTCTCCGGGTTACAATGAGCAGTTCTTC. It translates to CASSYSIRSPGYNEQFF.

This sequence joins TRBV5-1 and TRBJ2-1; 7 bases match TRBD1. Germline loops: CDR1 SGHRS, CDR2 YFSETQ. Trimming took 7 bases from V and 7 from J; bases not matched to a gene: 11. CDR3 length: 14 residues. DNA of the CDR3: TGCGCCAGCCAAGAGAGGGGGCGGTGGAATGAGCAGTTCTTC. Translated, it gives CASQERGRWNEQFF.

J is TRBJ1-5 and V is TRBV7-2; no reliable D call. This CDR3 has 16 amino acids. The germline gives CDR1 SGHTA, CDR2 FQGNSA. Deletions cut 1 base from V and 5 bases from J, with 15 bases between. The CDR3 sequence is CASSLGSRGSHQPQHF. The DNA of the CDR3 is TGTGCCAGCAGCTTAGGGTCCCGGGGATCCCATCAGCCCCAGCATTTT.

V gene TRBV5-1 combines with J gene TRBJ2-1; D uncertain. V dropped 0 bases and J dropped 6 bases, with 13 bases sitting between them. CDR1 is SGHRS, CDR2 YFSETQ, per germline. This CDR3 contains 15 residues. The CDR3 nucleotides read TGCGCCAGCAGCTTGGCTCCCTCCCCGGGCAATGAGCAGTTCTTC. It yields the protein CASSLAPSPGNEQFF.

This clone was seen a single time. The CDR3 protein is CASSEALAGGINEQFF. CDR3 coding DNA: TGTGCCAGCAGTGAAGCGCTAGCGGGAGGAATCAATGAGCAGTTCTTC. The chain joins TRBV2 to TRBJ2-1, with 11 bases lining up with TRBD2. The CDR3 has 16 amino acids. J lost 6 bases, V lost 0 bases, and 4 bases had no gene match. Germline values: CDR1 SNHLY, CDR2 FYNNEI.

The J gene is TRBJ2-7, the V gene TRBV10-3, with 9 nucleotides matching TRBD2. The CDR3 has 14 amino acids. The germline CDR1 and CDR2 sequences are ENHRY and SYGVKD. V shed 10 bases and J 3 bases; nucleotides not matched to a gene: 10. The CDR3 bases are TGTGCCAGTAGTAGCGGGAGTGGAGGCTACGAGCAGTACTTC. It specifies CASSSGSGGYEQYF.

V is TRBV19 and J is TRBJ1-2; the D gene is possibly TRBD1 (5 bases). V dropped 5 bases and J dropped 2 bases, with 15 bases sitting between them. This CDR3 has 15 residues. The germline V gene encodes CDR1 LNHDA and CDR2 SQIVND (reference sequence). The CDR3 sequence is CASSASGTLNYGYTF. The CDR3 DNA reads TGTGCCAGTAGTGCATCCGGGACTCTGAACTATGGCTACACCTTC.